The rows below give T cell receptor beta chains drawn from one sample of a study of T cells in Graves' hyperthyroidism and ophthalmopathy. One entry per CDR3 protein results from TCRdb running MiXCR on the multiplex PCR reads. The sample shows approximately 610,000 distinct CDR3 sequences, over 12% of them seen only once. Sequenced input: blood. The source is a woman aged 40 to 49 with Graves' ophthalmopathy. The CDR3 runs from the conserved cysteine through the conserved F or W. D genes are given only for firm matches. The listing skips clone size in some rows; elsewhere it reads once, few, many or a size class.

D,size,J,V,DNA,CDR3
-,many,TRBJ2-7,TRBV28,TGTGCCAGCAGTTCAGAATACGAGCAGTACTTC,CASSSEYEQYF
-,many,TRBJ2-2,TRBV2,TGTGCCAGCAGTAGTGGACAGCGTAGCGGGGAGCTGTTTTTT,CASSSGQRSGELFF
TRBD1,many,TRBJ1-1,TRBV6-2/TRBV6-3,TGTGCCAGCAGTTACTCGAGAATCAGTGGGGACAGGGTGAACACTGAAGCTTTCTTT,CASSYSRISGDRVNTEAFF
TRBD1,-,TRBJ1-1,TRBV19,TGTGCCAGTAGTATGTGGGACAGGGACAGAGCTTTCTTT,CASSMWDRDRAFF
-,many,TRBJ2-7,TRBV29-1,TGCAGCGTTTTTAGCGGCCCCTACGAGCAGTACTTC,CSVFSGPYEQYF
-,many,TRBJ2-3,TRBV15,TGTGCCACCAGCAGAGGAGGCGGGACAACAGATACGCAGTATTTT,CATSRGGGTTDTQYF
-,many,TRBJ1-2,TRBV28,TGTGCCAGCAGTTTGGATCAGGGTCTCGGATTTGGCTACACCTTC,CASSLDQGLGFGYTF
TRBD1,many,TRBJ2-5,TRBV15,TGTGCCACCAGCAAGGACAGGGCTCAGACCCAGTACTTC,CATSKDRAQTQYF
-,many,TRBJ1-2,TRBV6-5,TGTGCCAGCAGTTACTCGACCACAGCCCTCAGGGGCTACACCTTC,CASSYSTTALRGYTF
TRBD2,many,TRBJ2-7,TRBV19,TGTGCCAGTAGTATAAGTGGGCGGGAGTACCCCTACGAGCAGTACTTC,CASSISGREYPYEQYF
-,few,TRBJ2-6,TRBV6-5,TGTGCCAGCAGTCTACTGACAAGTTTCTCTGGGGCCAACGTCCTGACTTTC,CASSLLTSFSGANVLTF
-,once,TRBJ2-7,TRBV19,TGTGCCAGTAGTAGGCGTCCGTCCTACGAGCAGTACTTC,CASSRRPSYEQYF
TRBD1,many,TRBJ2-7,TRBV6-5,TGTGCCAGCAGTTACTCGAGGGGACAGGGCTGCGAGCAGTACTTC,CASSYSRGQGCEQYF
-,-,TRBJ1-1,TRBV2,TGTGCCAGCAGTTCGACAGCTGACACTGAAGCTTTCTTT,CASSSTADTEAFF
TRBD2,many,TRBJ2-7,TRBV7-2,TGTGCCAGCAGCTTAAGGTGGCGGGAGTCCGAGCAGTACTTC,CASSLRWRESEQYF
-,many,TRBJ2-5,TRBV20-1,TGCAGTGCTCTGGACGGCCAAGAGACCCAGTACTTC,CSALDGQETQYF
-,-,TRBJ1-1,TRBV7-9,TGTGCCAGCAGCCGCCGGGATTCCTCTGAAGCTTTCTTT,CASSRRDSSEAFF
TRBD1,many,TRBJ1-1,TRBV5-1,TGCGCCAGCAGCTTGGACCTTGGACAGGGGACTGAAGCTTTCTTT,CASSLDLGQGTEAFF
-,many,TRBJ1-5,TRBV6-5,TGTGCCAGCAGTAGACAGAATAATCAGCCCCAGCATTTT,CASSRQNNQPQHF
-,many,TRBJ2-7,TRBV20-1,TGCAGTGCTCGAATTCGGGAGCAGTACTTC,CSARIREQYF
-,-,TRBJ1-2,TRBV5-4,TGTGCCAGCAGCTCCGGGACAAATAACTATGGCTACACCTTC,CASSSGTNNYGYTF
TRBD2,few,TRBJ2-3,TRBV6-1,TGTGCCAGCACCACCGGACTAGCGGGAGATACGCAGTATTTT,CASTTGLAGDTQYF